Presented here are 29 T cell receptor beta chains from one specimen sequenced in a study of shared clonotypes between healthy human individuals. Measured with immunoSEQ multiplex PCR; TCRdb has only the in-frame clones, and not every one. The sample lists around 1.4 million clones, approximately 98.5% occurring once. The sequencing input was naive CD4+ T cells sorted from blood. Subset here: CD45RA+ positively selected. These receptors were taken from a man aged 25 to 40 in good health.

This clone appeared a single time. The rearrangement joins TRBV11-2 to TRBJ1-5; D call uncertain. The V end was cut by 1 base, the J end by 0 bases, with 16 bases between. The CDR3 loop spans 18 amino acids. Germline V CDR1 and CDR2: SGHAT, FQNNGV. The CDR3 region has the DNA TGTGCCAGCAGCTTAGCCCCTAGCGGACCCTATAGCAATCAGCCCCAGCATTTT. Translating it yields CASSLAPSGPYSNQPQHF.

A word on this clone: The sample carries other DNA sequences with the same CDR3. This chain links TRBV9 with TRBJ2-2; 7 nucleotides match TRBD2. The CDR3 has 14 amino acids. V lost 0 bases to trimming and J lost 4 bases; unmatched junction nucleotides: 0. The germline V gene has CDR1 SGDLS and CDR2 YYNGEE. CDR3 coding DNA: TGTGCCAGCAGCGTAGTAGCGGGCACCGGGGAGCTGTTTTTT. Translating gives CASSVVAGTGELFF. The entire variable domain, with the rest obtained from reference TRBV9 and TRBJ2-2, is as follows: DSGVTQTPKHLITATGQRVTLRCSPRSGDLSVYWYQQSLDQGLQFLIQYYNGEERAKGNILERFSAQQFPDLHSELNLSSLELGDSALYFCASSVVAGTGELFFGEGSRLTVL.

This chain uses TRBV10-3 with TRBJ2-5, with 9 bases that match TRBD1. Germline V CDR1 and CDR2: ENHRY, SYGVKD. This CDR3 has 13 residues. Germline trimming cut 10 bases from V and 3 bases from J; bases unmatched to any gene: 6. In DNA form, the CDR3 reads TGTGCCAGCCGGACAGGGGCAGAAGAGACCCAGTACTTC. Its protein is CASRTGAEETQYF.

The genes are TRBV5-1 and TRBJ2-5; 8 bases map to TRBD1. Germline assignment: CDR1 SGHRS and CDR2 YFSETQ. Trimming took 0 bases from V and 5 from J; bases not matched to a gene: 9. The CDR3 is 16 amino acids. This CDR3 reads CASSLAPGGQTETQYF. For the CDR3, the DNA is TGCGCCAGCAGCTTGGCGCCAGGGGGCCAGACTGAGACCCAGTACTTC.

J is TRBJ1-1 and V is TRBV7-8, with a weak D call TRBD1 (5 bases). CDR1 and CDR2 (germline): SGHVS, FQNEAQ. This CDR3 has 18 amino acids. Trimming pared 5 bases from V and 0 bases from J, leaving 22 bases between. Here the CDR3 reads CASSLLKGRLRMNTEAFF. The CDR3 DNA is TGTGCCAGCAGCCTCCTCAAGGGGCGCCTTCGCATGAACACTGAAGCTTTCTTT.

The V gene is TRBV4-1, the J gene TRBJ2-7, with 10 bases identical to TRBD2. From germline, CDR1 is MGHRA and CDR2 YSYEKL. This CDR3 spans 17 amino acids. Trimming cost V 3 bases and J 5 bases; bases outside gene matches: 13. CDR3 sequence reads: CASSQAIGTSVSDEQYF. CDR3 in DNA: TGCGCCAGCAGCCAGGCTATCGGGACTAGCGTATCCGACGAGCAGTACTTC.

Of note for this clone: The junction differs from germline at one of its ends, possibly a read error. The rearrangement links TRBV6-1 to TRBJ2-7; D may match TRBD1 or TRBD2 (5 bases each). The CDR3 spans 10 residues. In germline, CDR1 is MNHNS, CDR2 SASEGT. The CDR3 bases are TGTGCCAGCAGTGACGGGGCACAGAGCTTC. Its translation: CASSDGAQSF.

The gene calls are TRBV25-1 and TRBJ1-4; D gene uncertain. The CDR3 is made up of 13 amino acids. V was pared by 7 bases and J by 2 bases, with 8 bases between. CDR1 is MGHDK, CDR2 SYGVNS, per germline. The CDR3 loop is CASTNFTNEKLFF. CDR3 nucleotides: TGTGCCAGCACGAATTTTACTAATGAAAAACTGTTTTTT.

The V gene is TRBV5-1, the J gene TRBJ2-2, with D possibly matching TRBD2 (5 bases). Germline V lookup: CDR1 SGHRS, CDR2 YFSETQ. CDR3 length: 16 residues. Trimming removed 1 base at V and 0 bases at J, with 10 bases between. The CDR3 loop is CASSLRRGTNTGELFF. CDR3 in DNA: TGCGCCAGCAGCTTGAGGCGAGGGACGAACACCGGGGAGCTGTTTTTT.

The gene calls are TRBV4-2 and TRBJ1-2, with D maybe TRBD1 (5 bases). CDR1 is LGHNA, CDR2 YNFKEQ, per germline. This CDR3 is built from 15 residues. V lost 4 bases and J lost 2, with 14 bases in between. DNA of the CDR3: TGTGCCAGCAGCCCTAAGACAGCCCTCAACTATGGCTACACCTTC. Residues: CASSPKTALNYGYTF.

J is TRBJ2-7 and V is TRBV10-3; no definite D call. V lost 0 bases and J 2 bases, leaving 14 bases between the germline ends. CDR3 length: 16 amino acids. Germline lookup yields CDR1 ENHRY and CDR2 SYGVKD. CDR3 sequence: CAISESGLESAYEQYF. The CDR3 DNA is TGTGCCATCAGTGAGTCGGGTTTAGAGAGTGCCTACGAGCAGTACTTC.

The chain uses TRBV19 and TRBJ2-1; 7 nucleotides match TRBD2. The CDR3 runs to 14 residues. J gave up 4 bases and V 5 bases, and 5 bases lay outside the gene matches. The germline gives CDR1 LNHDA, CDR2 SQIVND (reference sequence). The chain's CDR3 is CASSSSGKYNEQFF. DNA of the CDR3: TGTGCCAGTAGTTCCAGCGGGAAGTACAATGAGCAGTTCTTC.

The V gene is TRBV7-9, the J gene TRBJ2-7, with D hard to call. The CDR3 extends over 17 amino acids. V gave up 2 bases and J gave up 2 bases, with 19 bases separating them. CDR1 is SEHNR and CDR2 is FQNEAQ in the germline V gene (reference sequence). The CDR3 region is CASSLRAGSPLTYEQYF. The CDR3 DNA sequence: TGTGCCAGCAGCTTACGTGCTGGCAGTCCTTTAACCTACGAGCAGTACTTC.

The V gene is TRBV6-1, the J gene TRBJ1-2; D remains unclear. Trimming took 4 bases from V and 4 from J, leaving 13 bases between them. Germline loops: CDR1 MNHNS, CDR2 SASEGT. The CDR3 length is 14 residues. Written as DNA, the CDR3 is TGTGCCAGCAGTGCGCGAGGGAATAGCTATGGCTACACCTTC. This translates into CASSARGNSYGYTF.

The chain uses TRBV6-1 and TRBJ2-7; D is ambiguous. V lost 10 bases, J lost 3 bases, and 16 bases lay in between. Germline values: CDR1 MNHNS, CDR2 SASEGT. This CDR3 has 13 residues. The CDR3 DNA sequence: TGTGCCACCAATTTAAGGGCCTTCTACGAGCAGTACTTC. Residues: CATNLRAFYEQYF.

The rearrangement links TRBV11-3 to TRBJ2-1, with D perhaps TRBD1 or TRBD2 (7 bases each). The CDR3 consists of 18 residues. From germline, CDR1 is SGHNT and CDR2 YENEEA. With 2 bases removed from V and 5 bases from J, the gap between germline ends came to 22 bases. The CDR3 DNA reads as TGTGCCAGCAGCTTATCGCGGACCACAGGGGCGGGGGACAATGAGCAGTTCTTC. Protein: CASSLSRTTGAGDNEQFF. Using reference TRBV11-3 and TRBJ2-1 for the parts outside the CDR3, the full variable domain is EAGVVQSPRYKIIEKKQPVAFWCNPISGHNTLYWYLQNLGQGPELLIRYENEEAVDDSQLPKDRFSAERLKGVDSTLKIQPAELGDSAVYLCASSLSRTTGAGDNEQFFGPGTRLTVL.

This chain connects TRBV9 to TRBJ2-1, with 9 bases lining up with TRBD2. Germline V lookup: CDR1 SGDLS, CDR2 YYNGEE. After removal of 3 bases from V and 3 bases from J, the junction contained 7 bases not matched to a gene. CDR3 length equals 16 residues. DNA for the CDR3: TGTGCCAGCAGCGGGGGCGGGACTAGCAGCTACAATGAGCAGTTCTTC. Translation: CASSGGGTSSYNEQFF.

This sequence joins TRBV11-2 and TRBJ1-5; a weak D match, TRBD1 (6 bases). Per germline, CDR1 SGHAT and CDR2 FQNNGV. Trimming pared 5 bases from V and 2 bases from J, leaving 19 bases between. The CDR3 spans 17 residues. The CDR3 reads CASSLRGAGDGNQPQHF. The CDR3 DNA sequence: TGTGCCAGCAGCCTACGGGGGGCTGGTGATGGCAATCAGCCCCAGCATTTT.

A word on this clone: Other DNA sequences from this sample encode an identical CDR3 as well. CDR3 nucleotide sequence: TGTGCCAGCAGCTTAGGACAGGGGAGTCAGCCCCAGCATTTT. Amino acids: CASSLGQGSQPQHF. This chain joins TRBV5-6 and TRBJ1-5, with TRBD1 matching over 9 bases. The trim removed 2 bases at V and 6 bases at J, leaving 3 bases unmatched. The CDR3 contains 14 residues. Germline V lookup: CDR1 SGHDT, CDR2 YYEEEE.

J is TRBJ2-5 and V is TRBV29-1; D is undetermined. In germline, CDR1 is SQVTM, CDR2 ANQGSEA. Between the trimmed V and J ends, which lost 2 bases and 4 bases, there was a span of 11 bases. CDR3 length: 13 amino acids. The DNA of the CDR3 is TGCAGCGTTGAATGGCTAGTTGGAGAGACCCAGTACTTC. Translated, it gives CSVEWLVGETQYF.

The chain carries TRBV28 and TRBJ1-2; no definite D call. CDR1 and CDR2 from the germline V gene are MDHEN and SYDVKM. The CDR3 runs to 14 residues. V lost 4 bases to trimming and J lost 0 bases, with 9 bases between them. The CDR3 region has the DNA TGTGCCAGCAGTTCCCAATCAGCTAACTATGGCTACACCTTC. The encoded protein is CASSSQSANYGYTF.

In DNA, the CDR3 is TGCGCCAGCACCGGAGGTCAGGGGGCGAACACTGAAGCTTTCTTT. It yields the protein CASTGGQGANTEAFF. The genes are TRBV5-1 and TRBJ1-1; 8 bases are a match to TRBD1. CDR1 is SGHRS, CDR2 YFSETQ, per germline. Trimming took 6 bases from V and 1 from J; bases not matched to a gene: 8. This CDR3 comprises 15 residues. Filled out from reference TRBV5-1 and TRBJ1-1, the complete variable domain reads KAGVTQTPRYLIKTRGQQVTLSCSPISGHRSVSWYQQTPGQGLQFLFEYFSETQRNKGNFPGRFSGRQFSNSRSEMNVSTLELGDSALYLCASTGGQGANTEAFFGQGTRLTVV.

V gene TRBV7-9 combines with J gene TRBJ1-3; D call uncertain. CDR3 length equals 15 residues. Trimming cost V 4 bases and J 0 bases, with 10 bases left between them. Germline values: CDR1 SEHNR, CDR2 FQNEAQ (reference sequence). CDR3 in DNA: TGTGCCAGCAGCTGGTCAAGGAACTCTGGAAACACCATATATTTT. It yields the protein CASSWSRNSGNTIYF.

About this clone itself: The same CDR3 can be traced to other DNA sequences in this sample. This sequence joins TRBV5-1 and TRBJ2-1, with D possibly being TRBD1 (5 bases). Germline V lookup: CDR1 SGHRS, CDR2 YFSETQ. The ends were cut back, 1 base at V and 1 base at J, with 6 bases in the middle. This CDR3 spans 14 amino acids. The CDR3 loop is CASSLTGSYNEQFF. For the CDR3, the DNA is TGCGCCAGCAGCTTGACAGGATCCTACAATGAGCAGTTCTTC.

This chain joins TRBV19 and TRBJ2-3; D unclear. The CDR3 totals 11 residues. The V gene lost 5 bases and the J gene lost 8 bases, with 8 bases spanning the gap. Germline V CDR1 and CDR2: LNHDA, SQIVND (reference sequence). This CDR3 reads CASSVSGTQYF. CDR3 coding DNA: TGTGCCAGTAGTGTTTCCGGTACGCAGTATTTT.

The V and J genes are TRBV29-1 and TRBJ2-5; D is undetermined. This CDR3 has 12 amino acids. Deletions cut 2 bases from V and 3 bases from J, with 7 bases between. Germline CDR1 is SQVTM and CDR2 is ANQGSEA. The CDR3 DNA follows: TGCAGCGTTGAAAAACGGGAAGAGACCCAGTACTTC. It is translated as CSVEKREETQYF.

The V call is TRBV5-1, the J call TRBJ2-1, with 7 bases aligning to TRBD1. CDR1 is SGHRS, CDR2 YFSETQ, per germline. This CDR3 comprises 17 residues. Germline trimming cut 4 bases from V and 5 bases from J; bases unmatched to any gene: 15. The CDR3 nucleotides are TGCGCCAGCAGCGACGTGGTCGGTAGGGGGCTAAACAATGAGCAGTTCTTC. It codes for CASSDVVGRGLNNEQFF.

The chain joins TRBV7-8 to TRBJ2-3, with 10 bases aligning to TRBD2. There are 18 residues in the CDR3. The junction had 12 bases not matched to a gene; V was cut back by 1 base and J by 5 bases. From germline, CDR1 is SGHVS and CDR2 FQNEAQ. CDR3 sequence reads: CASSLGVLAGAFGDTQYF. CDR3 in DNA: TGTGCCAGCAGCTTAGGGGTGCTAGCGGGAGCTTTTGGAGATACGCAGTATTTT. The full variable domain, in which reference TRBV7-8 and TRBJ2-3 provide the parts outside the CDR3, is GAGVSQSPRYKVAKRGQDVALRCDPISGHVSLFWYQQALGQGPEFLTYFQNEAQLDKSGLPSDRFFAERPEGSVSTLKIQRTQQEDSAVYLCASSLGVLAGAFGDTQYFGPGTRLTVL.

V and J are TRBV5-1 and TRBJ2-7; D call uncertain. Germline values: CDR1 SGHRS, CDR2 YFSETQ. This CDR3 is 17 amino acids long. V was pared by 0 bases and J by 0 bases, with 16 bases between. CDR3 amino acids: CASSLVLMADISYEQYF. The CDR3 bases are TGCGCCAGCAGCTTGGTACTCATGGCCGATATCTCCTACGAGCAGTACTTC.